These 2 T cell receptor beta chains were all obtained from the same sample, sequenced in a study of blood T cells in healthy people across ages. Primed by a sample-barcoded 5' primer and a J-beta primer mix, a second PCR proceeded for about 7 to 11 cycles. TCRdb re-analysed the 5' RACE reads in MiXCR, keeping a single row per CDR3 protein. Altogether under 2,000,000 distinct CDR3 sequences are present, about 49% being singletons, with the ten largest covering around 2.1%. Sequenced sample: blood. These receptors were taken from a woman between 40 and 55 years old in good health.

In regard to this clonotype: At one end the junction does not follow the germline gene, possibly because of a read error. The rearrangement links TRBV7-2 to TRBJ1-5; tentatively, D is TRBD1 (5 bases). Germline CDR1 and CDR2: SGHTA and FQGNSA. The CDR3 contains 13 residues. DNA for the CDR3: TGTGCCAGCTGTGGGGGTCCCAATCAGCCTCAGCATTTT. Its protein product is CASCGGPNQPQHF.

Written as DNA, the CDR3 is TGCAGTGCTAACCAGGGGGCCAATAGCAATCAGCCCCAGCATTTT. Protein sequence: CSANQGANSNQPQHF. The chain carries TRBV20-1 and TRBJ1-5; 8 nucleotides match TRBD1. The CDR3 spans 15 residues. Germline-derived CDR1 and CDR2 are DFQATT and SNEGSKA (reference sequence). J gave up 0 bases and V 4 bases, and 5 bases lay outside the gene matches.